This is a list of T cell receptor beta chains from one sample in a study of regulatory T cells in long-lasting Graves disease. Each CDR3 protein is one row after TCRdb ran MiXCR on the multiplex PCR reads. This sample yields roughly 450,000 distinct CDR3 sequences, of which less than 25% are seen a single time; about 7.8% belongs to the top ten. The sample in question was peripheral blood mononuclear cells (PBMCs), obtained when the disease was refractory, from a patient treated with antithyroid drugs. These receptors were obtained from a female donor with Graves disease. CDR3s include the opening cysteine and the closing phenylalanine or tryptophan. D genes are given only for firm matches. Size values are once, few and many counts, or a class for expanded clones, and some rows have none.

clone_size j_call v_call d_call cdr3_nt cdr3_aa
many TRBJ1-1 TRBV3-1 . TGTGCCAGCAGCCATGCTAGGGACGACGGAGAAGCTTTCTTT CASSHARDDGEAFF
many TRBJ2-7 TRBV28 . TGTGCCAGCAGTGCTCTATGGGGGTCAGGGTACCTCTACGAGCAGTACTTC CASSALWGSGYLYEQYF
many TRBJ1-2 TRBV28 . TGTGCCAGCAGTGTACCGGAAAACTATGGCTACACCTTC CASSVPENYGYTF
many TRBJ2-7 TRBV6-2/TRBV6-3 . TGTGCCAGCAGTTACCCAACCAACACAGGCTACGAGCAGTACTTC CASSYPTNTGYEQYF
many TRBJ2-7 TRBV3-1 . TGTGCCAGCAGGCCGGGACGCCTCTCCTACGAGCAGTACTTC CASRPGRLSYEQYF
. TRBJ2-7 TRBV11-2 . TGTGCCAGCAGCTTCCAGACAGCGATGGGCCACGAGCAGTACTTC CASSFQTAMGHEQYF
. TRBJ2-3 TRBV6-1 . TGTGCCAGCAGGAACCGCGTCGGAACAGGGACCACAGATACGCAGTATTTT CASRNRVGTGTTDTQYF
. TRBJ2-2 TRBV7-2 . TGTGCCAGCAGCTTAGAAGCGTCCACCGGGGAGCTGTTTTTT CASSLEASTGELFF
many TRBJ1-5 TRBV28 . TGTGCCAGCAGTTTAACCTCCCCCGGTAGCAATCAGCCCCAGCATTTT CASSLTSPGSNQPQHF
once TRBJ2-5 TRBV4-3 TRBD2 TGCGCCAGCAGCCAAGCGACAGCGGGACAAGAGACCCAGTACTTC CASSQATAGQETQYF
few TRBJ2-4 TRBV5-6 . TGTGCCAGCAGCCACGACCCCGGCAGTCGGGCCAAAAACATTCAGTACTTC CASSHDPGSRAKNIQYF
many TRBJ2-7 TRBV2 . TGTGCCAGCAGGGGAAGGGCCCGGGCTGAGCAGTACTTC CASRGRARAEQYF
once TRBJ2-7 TRBV6-1 TRBD1 TGTGCCAGCAGACGACAGGGGTGGCAGTACTTC CASRRQGWQYF
. TRBJ1-1 TRBV4-3 . TGCGCCAGCAGCCAAGATGACAGGCCATACAGTGAAGCTTTCTTT CASSQDDRPYSEAFF
many TRBJ1-4 TRBV7-9 . TGTGCCAGCAGCTTGGGACACCTGGGAGGGGATGAAAAACTGTTTTTT CASSLGHLGGDEKLFF
many TRBJ2-7 TRBV29-1 TRBD1 TGCAGCGCGTCTTGGGGACAGGGGGGTTACGAGCAGTACTTC CSASWGQGGYEQYF
many TRBJ1-1 TRBV7-8 . TGTGCCAGCAGCTTAGTTGCTCCCGGGGGCACTGAAGCTTTCTTT CASSLVAPGGTEAFF
many TRBJ1-2 TRBV27 . TGTGCCAGCAGTTTGGGGGGATATCGCTACACCTTC CASSLGGYRYTF
many TRBJ2-7 TRBV28 . TGTGCCACCCGGACTGGAAGCTACGAGCAGTACTTC CATRTGSYEQYF
few TRBJ2-7 TRBV7-8 . TGTGCCAGCAGCCCCCGTAGAGGGGATAGCTACGAGCAGTACTTC CASSPRRGDSYEQYF
many TRBJ1-1 TRBV28 . TGTGCCAGCAGTTTATTGGGCAGGCGGTGGACTGAAGCTTTCTTT CASSLLGRRWTEAFF
many TRBJ2-7 TRBV5-1 . TGCGCCAGCAGCCCGTACGGGTACGAGCAGTACTTC CASSPYGYEQYF
few TRBJ1-2 TRBV25-1 . TGTGCCAGCAGTGAATATGGGACGGCCTATGGCTACACCTTC CASSEYGTAYGYTF
many TRBJ1-2 TRBV6-1 . TGTGCCAGCAGTGAAAACTCGCGGTCACGGAGGGGCAACTATGGCTACACCTTC CASSENSRSRRGNYGYTF
few TRBJ1-5 TRBV20-1 . TGCAGTGCTAAAAGACTTGGGCAGGTGAATCAGCCCCAGCATTTT CSAKRLGQVNQPQHF
. TRBJ2-3 TRBV9 TRBD2 TGTGCCAGGTTAAAGGCGGGAGATGGTATTGGAGGAGATACGCAGTATTTT CARLKAGDGIGGDTQYF
. TRBJ2-1 TRBV7-6 . TGTGCCAGCAGCTTAGACTCGGCAGGTGTAGGGAATGAGCAGTTCTTC CASSLDSAGVGNEQFF
few TRBJ1-2 TRBV4-1 . TGCGCCAGCAGCCAAGGTCGGTTAGGCTATGGCTACACCTTC CASSQGRLGYGYTF
. TRBJ2-7 TRBV27 . TGTGCCAGCAGTTTTGGCGGGACAAACTACGAGCAGTACTTC CASSFGGTNYEQYF
few TRBJ2-6 TRBV4-1 . TGCGCCAGCAGCCATCCCCTTATCTCTGGGGCCAACGTCCTGACTTTC CASSHPLISGANVLTF
. TRBJ2-7 TRBV27 TRBD1 TGTGCCAGCAGTAAATGGACAGGGGGCTACGAGCAGTACTTC CASSKWTGGYEQYF
. TRBJ2-7 TRBV3-1 . TGTGCCAGCACCAACACCCGGGACTTGTCCTACGAGCAGTACTTC CASTNTRDLSYEQYF
few TRBJ2-7 TRBV5-6 . TGTGCCAGCAGCTTAGTGGGTTCTGTCGAGCAGTACTTC CASSLVGSVEQYF
many TRBJ1-2 TRBV7-8 . TGTGCCAGCAGCCGATACCGGGAGAATAACTATGGCTACACCTTC CASSRYRENNYGYTF
many TRBJ2-7 TRBV10-3 . TGTGCCATCATGACAGACAGCTCCTACGAGCAGTACTTC CAIMTDSSYEQYF
. TRBJ1-2 TRBV12-3/TRBV12-4 TRBD1 TGTGCCAGCAGGACAGGGAGTGGCTATGGCTACACCTTC CASRTGSGYGYTF
few TRBJ2-7 TRBV5-1 . TGCGCCAGCAGCTTGGAGGTTGGGGGATTCTACGAGCAGTACTTC CASSLEVGGFYEQYF
few TRBJ2-1 TRBV20-1 . TGCAGTGCCCCACCGGCAACTGAGTCCTACAATGAGCAGTTCTTC CSAPPATESYNEQFF
few TRBJ2-6 TRBV6-1 . TGTGCCAGCATTCTCAGGGCTCCGGATCTCTCTGGGGCCAACGTCCTGACTTTC CASILRAPDLSGANVLTF